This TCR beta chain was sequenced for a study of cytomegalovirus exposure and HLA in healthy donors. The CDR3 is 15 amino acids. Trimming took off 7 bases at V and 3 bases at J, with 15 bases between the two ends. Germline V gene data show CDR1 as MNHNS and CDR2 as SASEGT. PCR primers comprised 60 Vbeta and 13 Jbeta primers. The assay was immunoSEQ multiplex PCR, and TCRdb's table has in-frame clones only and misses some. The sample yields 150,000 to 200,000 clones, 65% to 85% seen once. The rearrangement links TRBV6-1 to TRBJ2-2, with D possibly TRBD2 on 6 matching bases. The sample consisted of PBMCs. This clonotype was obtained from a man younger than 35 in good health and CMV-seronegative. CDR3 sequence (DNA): TGTGCCAGCAAGGACCCGACTAGAGACACCGGGGAGCTGTTTTTT. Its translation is CASKDPTRDTGELFF.